Listed below are T cell receptor beta chains from one sample, sequenced in a study of blood T cell repertoires in COVID-19. TCRdb's copy holds only in-frame clones and misses some; the assay was immunoSEQ multiplex PCR. The data hold 250,000 to 300,000 clones, with about 86% observed a single time. Sequenced material: peripheral blood. The receptors here all came from a man aged 25-40 years with active or convalescent COVID-19. CDR3s include the opening cysteine and the closing phenylalanine or tryptophan. A D gene is named only where the DNA matches it firmly. Only part of the rows carry a size: once, few, many, or a class if the clone is expanded.

TRBV30	-	TRBJ1-1	-	CAWSVRFAAFF	TGTGCCTGGAGTGTTCGGTTCGCAGCTTTCTTT
TRBV3-1/TRBV3-2	once	TRBJ1-4	TRBD1	CASSHTGQGSEKLFF	TGTGCCAGCAGCCATACGGGACAGGGGAGTGAAAAACTGTTTTTT
TRBV9	-	TRBJ1-2	-	CASSATTPAQGYTF	TGTGCCAGCAGCGCGACGACACCAGCACAGGGCTACACCTTC
TRBV7-9	few	TRBJ1-5	-	CASSLAGAGSQPQHF	TGTGCCAGCAGCTTAGCGGGGGCTGGTAGTCAGCCCCAGCATTTT
TRBV27	-	TRBJ1-5	-	CASSLRVNGNQPQHF	TGTGCCAGCAGTTTACGGGTGAATGGCAATCAGCCCCAGCATTTT
TRBV7-9	-	TRBJ1-1	TRBD1	CASSPGQGGWDRGAFF	TGTGCCAGCAGCCCCGGACAGGGTGGATGGGATCGAGGGGCTTTCTTT
TRBV27	-	TRBJ2-3	TRBD2	CASSRDSRTRGREGTDTQYF	TGTGCCAGCAGTCGAGACAGTCGCACCCGAGGACGGGAGGGCACAGATACGCAGTATTTT
TRBV3-1/TRBV3-2	-	TRBJ1-5	-	CASSPQPNQPQHF	TGTGCCAGCAGCCCACAGCCTAATCAGCCCCAGCATTTT
TRBV3-1/TRBV3-2	-	TRBJ2-1	-	CASSPNSAEQFF	TGTGCCAGCAGCCCAAATAGTGCTGAGCAGTTCTTC
TRBV6-6	-	TRBJ2-7	-	CASSLPDTYYEQYF	TGTGCCAGCAGTTTACCGGACACTTACTACGAGCAGTACTTC
TRBV7-8	-	TRBJ2-7	-	CASTTRATYEQYF	TGTGCCAGCACCACTAGAGCTACCTACGAGCAGTACTTC
TRBV11-2	few	TRBJ1-4	TRBD1	CASTEGASELFF	TGTGCCAGCACCGAGGGGGCATCGGAACTGTTTTTT
TRBV11-3	-	TRBJ2-1	-	CASSVFSGTVSYNEQFF	TGTGCCAGCAGCGTCTTTTCAGGTACGGTATCCTACAATGAGCAGTTCTTC
TRBV10-3	-	TRBJ2-3	TRBD2	CAITPGISGASTDTQYF	TGTGCCATCACCCCCGGGATTAGCGGGGCTAGCACAGATACGCAGTATTTT
TRBV10-3	-	TRBJ2-7	TRBD1	CATGQGSREQYF	TGTGCCACCGGACAGGGGAGCCGCGAGCAGTACTTC
TRBV16	-	TRBJ1-6	-	CASSQSPGQGSPLHF	TGTGCCAGCAGCCAATCGCCGGGACAAGGGTCACCCCTCCACTTT
TRBV5-8	-	TRBJ2-1	TRBD1	CASSLGQASYNEQFF	TGTGCCAGCAGCTTAGGACAGGCTTCCTACAATGAGCAGTTCTTC
TRBV6-5	-	TRBJ1-1	-	CASSYLGVGTEAFF	TGTGCCAGCAGTTACCTAGGGGTGGGCACTGAAGCTTTCTTT
TRBV27	once	TRBJ2-7	-	CASSPAESSYEQYF	TGTGCCAGCAGTCCAGCGGAGAGCTCCTACGAGCAGTACTTC
TRBV19	-	TRBJ2-2	-	CASSMAGGGAVGELFF	TGTGCCAGTAGTATGGCCGGAGGGGGGGCGGTCGGGGAGCTGTTTTTT
TRBV9	-	TRBJ2-1	TRBD2	CASSRGLAVDEQFF	TGTGCCAGCAGCAGGGGACTAGCGGTAGATGAGCAGTTCTTC
TRBV30	-	TRBJ1-1	TRBD1	CAWGKQGSMTEAFF	TGTGCCTGGGGAAAACAGGGGAGTATGACTGAAGCTTTCTTT
TRBV5-4	-	TRBJ1-2	TRBD1	CASSFGTGDYGYTF	TGTGCCAGCAGCTTTGGAACAGGGGACTATGGCTACACCTTC
TRBV2	-	TRBJ2-2	-	CASSVPRPGELFF	TGTGCCAGCAGTGTACCTAGACCCGGGGAGCTGTTTTTT
TRBV3-1/TRBV3-2	-	TRBJ1-1	-	CASSLASEAFF	TGTGCCAGCAGCCTAGCCAGTGAAGCTTTCTTT
TRBV7-6	-	TRBJ2-5	TRBD2	CASSLGLAGETQYF	TGTGCCAGCAGCTTGGGACTAGCGGGGGAGACCCAGTACTTC
TRBV11-2	-	TRBJ2-7	TRBD1	CASSLAPGTGEQYF	TGTGCCAGCAGCTTAGCCCCTGGGACAGGCGAGCAGTACTTC
TRBV9	-	TRBJ2-1	TRBD2	CASRSPAGGENEQFF	TGTGCCAGCAGGTCTCCAGCGGGGGGCGAGAATGAGCAGTTCTTC
TRBV2	-	TRBJ2-5	TRBD2	CASNPTSGAQETQYF	TGTGCCAGCAACCCGACTAGCGGGGCCCAAGAGACCCAGTACTTC
TRBV11-2	-	TRBJ2-3	TRBD2	CASSQLAGEFTDTQYF	TGTGCCAGCAGCCAACTAGCGGGGGAATTCACAGATACGCAGTATTTT
TRBV11-3	-	TRBJ1-1	-	CASSLGGGLGTEAFF	TGTGCCAGCAGCTTAGGAGGAGGGTTGGGCACTGAAGCTTTCTTT
TRBV2	few	TRBJ1-4	-	CASSRSGQGGDKLFF	TGTGCCAGCAGTCGAAGCGGGCAGGGTGGGGACAAACTGTTTTTT
TRBV4-1	-	TRBJ2-1	TRBD2	CASRRLADYNEQFF	TGCGCCAGCAGGCGGCTAGCGGACTACAATGAGCAGTTCTTC
TRBV3-1/TRBV3-2	-	TRBJ1-1	-	CASSQENPVRFFNTEAFF	TGTGCCAGCAGCCAAGAAAATCCGGTACGGTTTTTCAACACTGAAGCTTTCTTT
TRBV7-3	once	TRBJ2-7	-	CASSPTGWSEEQYF	TGTGCCAGCAGCCCCACAGGGTGGTCGGAGGAGCAGTACTTC
TRBV19	-	TRBJ1-1	-	CASSSFVSQKAFF	TGTGCCAGTAGTAGTTTCGTGTCACAGAAAGCTTTCTTT
TRBV12-3/TRBV12-4	once	TRBJ1-2	-	CASAPRTFQGYTF	TGTGCCAGCGCCCCCCGAACATTCCAGGGCTACACCTTC
TRBV3-1/TRBV3-2	-	TRBJ1-2	TRBD1	CASSLQGQGALF	TGTGCCAGCAGCCTCCAAGGACAGGGGGCCCTCTTC
TRBV4-1	few	TRBJ1-2	-	CASSPRDIANYGYTF	TGCGCCAGCAGCCCCCGGGACATCGCTAACTATGGCTACACCTTC
TRBV5-6	-	TRBJ1-2	-	CASSLVSEWSYGYTF	TGTGCCAGCAGCTTGGTGTCCGAATGGAGCTATGGCTACACCTTC
TRBV12-3/TRBV12-4	-	TRBJ2-5	-	CASSWGVGETQYF	TGTGCCAGCAGTTGGGGGGTCGGGGAGACCCAGTACTTC
TRBV4-3	-	TRBJ2-3	-	CASSQEYVAGLTDTQYF	TGCGCCAGCAGCCAAGAATATGTGGCGGGGCTTACAGATACGCAGTATTTT
TRBV11-3	-	TRBJ2-3	TRBD1	CASSLQGGTGTSTDTQYF	TGTGCCAGCAGTCTCCAAGGGGGGACAGGGACTAGCACAGATACGCAGTATTTT
TRBV9	-	TRBJ2-1	-	CASSVEDTRPPYNEQFF	TGTGCCAGCAGCGTAGAAGATACTAGACCGCCCTACAATGAGCAGTTCTTC
TRBV7-8	-	TRBJ1-3	-	CASSSRSSGNTIYF	TGTGCCAGCAGCTCTCGCAGTTCTGGAAACACCATATATTTT